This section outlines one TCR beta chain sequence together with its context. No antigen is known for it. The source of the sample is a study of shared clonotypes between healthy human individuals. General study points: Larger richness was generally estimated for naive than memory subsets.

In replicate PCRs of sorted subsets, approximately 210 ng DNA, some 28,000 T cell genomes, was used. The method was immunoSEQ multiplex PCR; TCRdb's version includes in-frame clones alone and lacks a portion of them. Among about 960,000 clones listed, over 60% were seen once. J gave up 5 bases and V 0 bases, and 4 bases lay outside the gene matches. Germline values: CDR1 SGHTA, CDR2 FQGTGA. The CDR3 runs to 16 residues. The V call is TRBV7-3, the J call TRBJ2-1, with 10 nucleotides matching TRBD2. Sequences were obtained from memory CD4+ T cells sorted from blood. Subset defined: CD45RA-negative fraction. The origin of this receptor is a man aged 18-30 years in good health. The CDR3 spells CASSLTGTSANNEQFF. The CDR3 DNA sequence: TGTGCCAGCAGCTTAACCGGGACTAGCGCCAACAATGAGCAGTTCTTC.